Following are 31 T cell receptor beta chains from one sample sequenced in a study of shared clonotypes between healthy human individuals. Only in-frame clones appear in the TCRdb table, and some are missing; sequencing was by immunoSEQ multiplex PCR. This table has about 2,200,000 clones, roughly 91% appearing once. CD8 cells regarded as naive lacked CD45RO, were positively chosen for CCR7, and omitted terminally differentiated effector memory CD45RA+ cells. The specimen sequenced was naive CD8+ T cells from PBMCs. Every receptor here comes from a man in his late teens or twenties in good health. Some clones in this sample may be carry-over from other donors' samples.

The rearrangement links TRBV27 to TRBJ1-4; D gene unclear. The V gene lost 5 bases and the J gene lost 5 bases, with 18 bases spanning the gap. Germline loops: CDR1 MNHEY, CDR2 SMNVEV (reference sequence). CDR3 size: 16 residues. CDR3 protein: CASSAPRRNRNEKLFF. CDR3 sequence (DNA): TGTGCCAGCAGTGCCCCCAGAAGGAACCGAAATGAAAAACTGTTTTTT.

V usage is TRBV10-3 and J usage is TRBJ2-7; TRBD2 matches 11 bases. The V gene end was trimmed by 3 bases and the J gene end by 3 bases; junction bases not matched to a gene: 7. The CDR3 is 16 amino acids. Per germline, CDR1 ENHRY and CDR2 SYGVKD. CDR3 nucleotides: TGTGCCATCAGTGAACTAGCGGGAGTAGGTATCTACGAGCAGTACTTC. Residues: CAISELAGVGIYEQYF.

The CDR3 DNA reads TGTGCCAGCAGTCCCCGGGACGGCTTCACCTACGAGCAGTACTTC. This sequence encodes CASSPRDGFTYEQYF. The J gene is TRBJ2-7, the V gene TRBV27, with D possibly called TRBD1 or TRBD2 (5 bases each). Deletions cut 5 bases from V and 2 bases from J, with 16 bases between. This CDR3 contains 15 residues. Germline CDR1 is MNHEY and CDR2 is SMNVEV (reference sequence).

The V call is TRBV27, the J call TRBJ2-7, with D perhaps matching TRBD2 (6 bases). Between the trimmed V and J ends, which lost 6 bases and 5 bases, there was a span of 17 bases. The germline V gene has CDR1 MNHEY and CDR2 SMNVEV (reference sequence). The CDR3 is 14 residues long. The CDR3 nucleotides are TGTGCCAGCAGCTCGCGGGGAAGAGTGAACGAGCAGTACTTC. It translates to CASSSRGRVNEQYF.

In this sample, this clone turned up once. This chain uses TRBV6-5 with TRBJ2-7; 8 positions match TRBD1. The CDR3 has 14 amino acids. Trimming cost V 4 bases and J 3 bases; bases outside gene matches: 5. Germline V gene data show CDR1 as MNHEY and CDR2 as SVGAGI. The CDR3 loop is CASSSRDRHYEQYF. The CDR3 bases are TGTGCCAGCAGTTCCCGGGACAGGCACTACGAGCAGTACTTC.

CDR3 amino acids: CASSPDPGHRTDTQYF. CDR3 coding DNA: TGTGCCAGCAGCCCGGACCCCGGACACCGCACAGATACGCAGTATTTT. The chain carries TRBV9 and TRBJ2-3, with D maybe TRBD1 (5 bases). Germline assignment: CDR1 SGDLS and CDR2 YYNGEE. The CDR3 has 16 residues. Trimming removed 4 bases at V and 1 base at J, with 16 bases between.

This clone appeared a single time. The genes are TRBV28 and TRBJ1-1; TRBD1 aligns across 9 bases. This CDR3 is 16 amino acids long. V was pared by 4 bases and J by 0 bases, with 6 bases of the junction left unmatched. Germline V gene sequence: CDR1 MDHEN, CDR2 SYDVKM. The CDR3 DNA is TGTGCCAGCAGTTCAGGGACAGGGAGAATGAACACTGAAGCTTTCTTT. It codes for CASSSGTGRMNTEAFF.

V and J are TRBV5-6 and TRBJ2-1; D ambiguous. Trimming left V 0 bases short and J 0 bases short, with 13 bases between. From germline, CDR1 is SGHDT and CDR2 YYEEEE. The length of the CDR3 is 17 residues. The CDR3 reads CASSLGLPGVSYNEQFF. CDR3 nucleotide sequence: TGTGCCAGCAGCTTGGGGCTTCCGGGTGTCTCCTACAATGAGCAGTTCTTC.

V gene TRBV28 combines with J gene TRBJ1-4; weak D call: TRBD1 (5 bases). The germline gives CDR1 MDHEN, CDR2 SYDVKM. The CDR3 has 19 residues. With 4 bases removed from V and 1 base from J, the gap between germline ends came to 22 bases. The CDR3 sequence: CASSSLLRKGLITNEKLFF. As DNA, the CDR3 is TGTGCCAGCAGTTCCCTCCTGAGGAAGGGGCTGATAACTAATGAAAAACTGTTTTTT.

This clone appeared a single time. This rearrangement joins TRBV19 to TRBJ1-1; the match to TRBD1 covers 8 bases. V trimming: 6 bases; J trimming: 5 bases; junction bases outside the gene matches: 8. This CDR3 spans 14 amino acids. From germline, CDR1 is LNHDA and CDR2 SQIVND (reference sequence). CDR3 sequence reads: CASRDVDRATEAFF. The CDR3 region has the DNA TGTGCCAGTAGAGACGTGGACAGGGCTACTGAAGCTTTCTTT.

This chain links TRBV29-1 with TRBJ1-2; 10 bases match TRBD1. Germline values: CDR1 SQVTM, CDR2 ANQGSEA. The J segment lost 3 bases and the V segment lost 6 bases, leaving 4 bases of the junction unmatched. The CDR3 contains 13 residues. The CDR3 region has the DNA TGCAGCGTGATGGGACAGGGGTACTATGGCTACACCTTC. This codes for CSVMGQGYYGYTF. Variable domain in full (rest from reference TRBV29-1 and TRBJ1-2): SAVISQKPSRDICQRGTSLTIQCQVDSQVTMMFWYRQQPGQSLTLIATANQGSEATYESGFVIDKFPISRPNLTFSTLTVSNMSPEDSSIYLCSVMGQGYYGYTFGSGTRLTVV.

CDR3 in DNA: TGTGCCATCAGTGAGTCTGAGCGGGACTACAATGAGCAGTTCTTC. Its translation: CAISESERDYNEQFF. V is TRBV10-3 and J is TRBJ2-1; 7 bases fit TRBD2. This CDR3 has 15 amino acids. Germline V CDR1 and CDR2: ENHRY, SYGVKD. The ends lost 0 bases at V and 3 bases at J; junction bases unmatched: 2.

This clone was detected only once. The rearrangement joins TRBV10-3 to TRBJ2-1, with D perhaps matching TRBD1 (6 bases). Deletions cut 4 bases from V and 8 bases from J, with 15 bases between. This CDR3 has 14 residues. The V gene's germline CDR1 is ENHRY and CDR2 SYGVKD. The CDR3 loop reads CAISAAEAGDEQFF. CDR3 sequence (DNA): TGTGCCATCAGTGCGGCGGAAGCAGGGGATGAGCAGTTCTTC.

The chain joins TRBV7-8 to TRBJ2-7; 9 bases agree with TRBD2. CDR1 and CDR2 (germline): SGHVS, FQNEAQ. This CDR3 is built from 15 residues. Losses at the gene ends were 5 bases for V and 2 bases for J; bases not matched to a gene: 7. Here the CDR3 reads CASSEGSSGTYEQYF. The CDR3 DNA is TGTGCCAGCAGCGAGGGGTCTAGCGGGACCTACGAGCAGTACTTC.

The CDR3, as DNA: TGTGCCACCGTTAGCGGATCCTCCTACAATGAGCAGTTCTTC. This translates into CATVSGSSYNEQFF. The rearrangement joins TRBV28 to TRBJ2-1, with D perhaps TRBD2 (6 bases). Trimming took off 10 bases at V and 0 bases at J, with 13 bases between the two ends. CDR1 and CDR2 (germline): MDHEN, SYDVKM. The CDR3 extends over 14 amino acids.

This rearrangement joins TRBV13 to TRBJ1-1, with D possibly being TRBD1 (5 bases). The CDR3 totals 16 residues. The germline gives CDR1 PRHDT, CDR2 FYEKMQ (reference sequence). Trimming took off 4 bases at V and 0 bases at J, with 15 bases between the two ends. CDR3 region: CASSSGPGRLNTEAFF. The DNA of the CDR3 is TGTGCCAGCAGCTCAGGCCCGGGACGGCTGAACACTGAAGCTTTCTTT.

The V call is TRBV28, the J call TRBJ1-5, with TRBD1 matching over 7 bases. This CDR3 comprises 14 residues. Germline CDR1 MDHEN, CDR2 SYDVKM. The J segment lost 7 bases and the V segment lost 3 bases, leaving 6 bases of the junction unmatched. DNA for the CDR3: TGTGCCAGCAGTTTTGACGGACAGGCCCAGCCCCAGCATTTT. It encodes CASSFDGQAQPQHF.

The CDR3 DNA follows: TGTGCCAGCATTTCGGGACAGGCTTCCTCCTACGAGCAGTACTTC. Protein: CASISGQASSYEQYF. V gene TRBV6-1 combines with J gene TRBJ2-7; 8 bases agree with TRBD1. In germline, CDR1 is MNHNS, CDR2 SASEGT. Losses at the gene ends were 7 bases for V and 0 bases for J; bases not matched to a gene: 8. The length of the CDR3 is 15 residues.

The rearrangement uses TRBV30 and TRBJ2-1, with a possible D match to TRBD1 (7 bases). Germline CDR1 GTSNPN, CDR2 SVGIG (reference sequence). Trimming pared 4 bases from V and 13 bases from J, leaving 14 bases between. The CDR3 contains 11 residues. As DNA, the CDR3 is TGTGCCTGGAAGGGGGCGGGAAGACAGTTCTTC. It specifies CAWKGAGRQFF.

This chain uses TRBV28 with TRBJ1-1; D ambiguous. CDR1 and CDR2 from the germline V gene are MDHEN and SYDVKM. There are 14 residues in the CDR3. V dropped 7 bases and J dropped 2 bases, with 14 bases sitting between them. The CDR3 sequence is CASTPPVFNTEAFF. The CDR3 bases are TGTGCCAGCACCCCCCCAGTTTTCAACACTGAAGCTTTCTTT.

The V gene is TRBV18, the J gene TRBJ2-1; a possible D gene is TRBD1 (5 bases). The ends were cut back, 5 bases at V and 7 bases at J, with 21 bases in the middle. This CDR3 has 16 residues. Germline CDR1 and CDR2: KGHSH and LQKENI. The chain's CDR3 is CASSALGAGLLNEQFF. Here the CDR3 DNA reads TGTGCCAGCTCAGCCCTCGGAGCAGGGCTACTTAATGAGCAGTTCTTC.

Only one count was recorded for this clone. This chain joins TRBV4-2 and TRBJ2-7, with a tentative D call TRBD2 (5 bases). Germline V gene data show CDR1 as LGHNA and CDR2 as YNFKEQ. V was cut by 3 bases and J by 3 bases, with 15 bases left in between. CDR3 length equals 15 residues. This chain's CDR3 is CASSQLPSPNYEQYF. CDR3 in DNA: TGTGCCAGCAGCCAGTTGCCTAGCCCGAACTACGAGCAGTACTTC.

The chain employs TRBV4-3 and TRBJ2-3, with TRBD2 matching 10 bases. The CDR3 runs 16 residues. J was trimmed by 6 bases and V by 0 bases; bases with no gene match: 6. Germline V gene lookup returns CDR1 LGHNA and CDR2 YSLEER. For the CDR3, the DNA is TGCGCCAGCAGCCAAGATCACACTAGCGGGACGGATACGCAGTATTTT. It specifies CASSQDHTSGTDTQYF.

The chain recombines TRBV19 with TRBJ2-2; tentatively, D is TRBD2 (6 bases). This CDR3 is built from 16 residues. V was shortened by 7 bases and J by 5 bases, with 20 bases between the two germline ends. Germline V gives CDR1 LNHDA, CDR2 SQIVND (reference sequence). The CDR3 DNA is TGTGCCAGTACCCCCCCGGGACTCGGGAGAACCGGGGAGCTGTTTTTT. Residues: CASTPPGLGRTGELFF.

This chain joins TRBV9 and TRBJ2-1, with D possibly called TRBD1 or TRBD2 (5 bases each). Germline V gene sequence: CDR1 SGDLS, CDR2 YYNGEE. This CDR3 region has 17 residues. V was shortened by 0 bases and J by 0 bases, with 13 bases between the two germline ends. CDR3 in amino acids: CASSVAPGASSYNEQFF. CDR3 sequence (DNA): TGTGCCAGCAGCGTAGCTCCCGGGGCCAGCTCCTACAATGAGCAGTTCTTC.

A few counts support this clone. V usage is TRBV6-5 and J usage is TRBJ1-5; D gene ambiguous. The CDR3 loop spans 13 amino acids. The V end lost 2 bases, the J end lost 4 bases, and 6 bases lay between the germline ends. Germline V gives CDR1 MNHEY, CDR2 SVGAGI. The CDR3 coding sequence is TGTGCCAGCAGTTACCGAGAGAATCAGCCCCAGCATTTT. This sequence encodes CASSYRENQPQHF.

The chain joins TRBV28 to TRBJ1-5; the D gene is possibly TRBD1 (6 bases). The germline V gene encodes CDR1 MDHEN and CDR2 SYDVKM. The CDR3 sequence is 14 residues long. The V gene lost 3 bases and the J gene lost 3 bases, with 9 bases spanning the gap. The CDR3 spells CASSFGQFNQPQHF. CDR3 DNA sequence: TGTGCCAGCAGTTTCGGACAGTTCAATCAGCCCCAGCATTTT.

The rearrangement uses TRBV15 and TRBJ1-1, with D possibly being TRBD1 (5 bases). This CDR3 is built from 13 residues. Deletions cut 0 bases from V and 11 bases from J, with 13 bases between. Per germline, CDR1 LNHNV and CDR2 YYDKDF (reference sequence). CDR3 protein: CATSRDLGPAAFF. DNA for the CDR3: TGTGCCACCAGCAGAGATCTGGGACCCGCGGCTTTCTTT.

This clone appeared once. This sequence joins TRBV15 and TRBJ2-7; D remains unclear. The CDR3 extends over 14 amino acids. V lost 8 bases to trimming and J lost 2 bases, with 16 bases between them. CDR1 is LNHNV and CDR2 is YYDKDF in the germline V gene (reference sequence). CDR3 loop: CATSHGPPAYEQYF. The CDR3 DNA is TGTGCCACCTCTCACGGACCTCCGGCCTACGAGCAGTACTTC.

CDR3 sequence reads: CASSVCGRGEKLFF. The CDR3 coding sequence is TGCGCCAGCAGTGTGTGCGGCAGGGGCGAAAAACTGTTTTTT. The genes are TRBV10-1 and TRBJ1-4; D might be TRBD1 (6 bases). In germline, CDR1 is WNHNN, CDR2 SYGVQD (reference sequence). CDR3 size: 14 residues. The V and J ends lost 4 bases and 8 bases respectively, with 14 bases between them.

J is TRBJ2-2 and V is TRBV9; 10 nucleotides agree with TRBD2. V shed 2 bases and J 1 base; nucleotides not matched to a gene: 5. From germline, CDR1 is SGDLS and CDR2 YYNGEE. This CDR3 is 17 amino acids long. The CDR3, as DNA: TGTGCCAGCAGCGTCCACCGGACTAGCGGGAACACCGGGGAGCTGTTTTTT. Amino acids: CASSVHRTSGNTGELFF.